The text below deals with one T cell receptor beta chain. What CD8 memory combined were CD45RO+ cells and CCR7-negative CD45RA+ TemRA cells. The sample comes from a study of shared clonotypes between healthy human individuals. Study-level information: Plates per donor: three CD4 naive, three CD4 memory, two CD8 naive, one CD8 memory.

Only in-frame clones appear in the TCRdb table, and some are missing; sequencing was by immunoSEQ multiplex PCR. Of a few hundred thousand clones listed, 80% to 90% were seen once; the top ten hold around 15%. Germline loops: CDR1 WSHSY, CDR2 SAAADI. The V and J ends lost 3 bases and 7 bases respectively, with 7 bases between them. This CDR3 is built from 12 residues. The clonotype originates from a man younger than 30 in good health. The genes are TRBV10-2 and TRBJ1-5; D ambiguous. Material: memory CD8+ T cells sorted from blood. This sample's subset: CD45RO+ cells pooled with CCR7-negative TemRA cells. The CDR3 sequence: CASSEFGQPQHF. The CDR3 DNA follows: TGCGCCAGCAGTGAATTTGGGCAGCCCCAGCATTTT.